The 6 T cell receptor beta chains in this list originate from one sample, sequenced in a study of cytomegalovirus exposure and HLA in healthy donors. The PCR was carried out with 60 Vbeta primers and 13 Jbeta primers. The assay was immunoSEQ multiplex PCR, and TCRdb's table has in-frame clones only and misses some. The sample consists of about 160,000 clones, under 90% of them appearing once. The sample was PBMCs. Source of these receptors: a male donor in good health and CMV-seronegative.

The chain uses TRBV7-9 and TRBJ1-6, with TRBD1 matching over 8 bases. Germline V lookup: CDR1 SEHNR, CDR2 FQNEAQ (reference sequence). V shed 4 bases and J 9 bases; nucleotides not matched to a gene: 5. This CDR3 is 14 amino acids long. The CDR3 loop is CASSSLTGGSPLHF. CDR3 DNA sequence: TGTGCCAGCAGCTCTCTCACAGGGGGTTCACCCCTCCACTTT.

The J gene is TRBJ1-2, the V gene TRBV7-8; the D is unclear. V was shortened by 3 bases and J by 4 bases, with 18 bases between the two germline ends. Germline CDR1 reads SGHVS; CDR2 reads FQNEAQ. The CDR3 runs 16 residues. The CDR3 reads CASSFLIVPTSYGYTF. CDR3 coding DNA: TGTGCCAGCAGCTTTTTGATAGTCCCCACTTCCTATGGCTACACCTTC. The variable domain in full, with the rest retrieved from reference TRBV7-8 and TRBJ1-2, is GAGVSQSPRYKVAKRGQDVALRCDPISGHVSLFWYQQALGQGPEFLTYFQNEAQLDKSGLPSDRFFAERPEGSVSTLKIQRTQQEDSAVYLCASSFLIVPTSYGYTFGSGTRLTVV.

The chain carries TRBV6-5 and TRBJ2-7, with D hard to call. Looked up from germline, CDR1 is MNHEY and CDR2 is SVGAGI. The CDR3 is 12 amino acids. Trimming took 5 bases from V and 9 from J, leaving 14 bases between them. The CDR3 bases are TGTGCCAGCAGTGGCACGAGGCCCGGGCAGTACTTC. Protein: CASSGTRPGQYF.

In this sample, this clone turned up once. V and J are TRBV6-4 and TRBJ2-1; 9 bases agree with TRBD1. The germline gives CDR1 MRHNA, CDR2 SNTAGT. CDR3 length: 16 residues. V was pared by 5 bases and J by 4 bases, with 9 bases of the junction left unmatched. The CDR3 nucleotides read TGTGCCAGCAGTAGAACAGGGGGCGCGTATTACAATGAGCAGTTCTTC. Translating gives CASSRTGGAYYNEQFF.

In regard to this clone: The same CDR3 also results from other DNA sequences found in this sample. The chain is built from TRBV6-1 and TRBJ1-6; TRBD1 matches at 12 bases. The CDR3 sequence is 13 residues long. Germline V lookup: CDR1 MNHNS, CDR2 SASEGT. Trimming took 8 bases from V and 14 from J; bases not matched to a gene: 7. The CDR3 bases are TGTGCCAGCGAGGGACAGGGGGCGTGGGCCCTCCACTTT. Protein product: CASEGQGAWALHF.

The rearrangement uses TRBV7-9 and TRBJ2-1; no reliable D call. The CDR3 length is 18 residues. V was trimmed by 4 bases and J by 0 bases, leaving 19 bases between them. Germline loops: CDR1 SEHNR, CDR2 FQNEAQ (reference sequence). CDR3 bases: TGTGCCAGCAGCTCTCCCCCATCCCGGGTGCTCTCCTACAATGAGCAGTTCTTC. Translation: CASSSPPSRVLSYNEQFF.